What follows are 7 T cell receptor beta chains derived from one specimen sequenced in a study of blood T cell repertoires in COVID-19 (dated by TCRdb to the early 2020s). The library relied on the immunoSEQ multiplex PCR assay. Not all clones reach the TCRdb copy of this immuneACCESS table, which keeps in-frame sequences only. Checked studies attribute under half of the gap to unresolved V genes and leave the rest unexplained. For this sample the table gives about 270,000 clones, of which about 80% were detected only once. In total, the top ten clones hold around 7.8% of the sample. The sample was peripheral blood. These receptors all come from a human donor in a cohort sampled during active COVID-19.

The gene calls are TRBV7-9 and TRBJ1-5; 8 positions match TRBD1. The length of the CDR3 is 13 residues. With 5 bases clipped from V and 7 bases from J, the junction kept 4 bases outside the gene matches. CDR1 is SEHNR, CDR2 FQNEAQ, per germline (reference sequence). Here the CDR3 DNA reads TGTGCCAGCAGCACCGGACAGGGACAGCCCCAGCATTTT. Its protein is CASSTGQGQPQHF.

CDR3 sequence reads: CASSPSAGGVETQYF. For the CDR3, the DNA is TGTGCCAGCTCCCCGTCGGCAGGGGGCGTGGAGACCCAGTACTTC. This chain uses TRBV18 with TRBJ2-5; 8 bases fit TRBD1. The V and J ends lost 6 bases and 5 bases, in that order; junction bases with no gene match: 11. CDR3 length equals 15 residues. The V gene's germline CDR1 is KGHSH and CDR2 LQKENI.

The gene calls are TRBV5-4 and TRBJ2-2; 7 positions agree with TRBD2. This CDR3 is built from 16 residues. Per germline, CDR1 SGHNT and CDR2 YYREEE (reference sequence). V shed 1 base, J shed 1 base, and the junction held 4 bases outside the gene matches. DNA of the CDR3: TGTGCCAGCAGCTTGCCGTTAGCGGGGAACACCGGGGAGCTGTTTTTT. Translated, it gives CASSLPLAGNTGELFF.

The chain joins TRBV10-2 to TRBJ1-1; 7 bases are shared with TRBD1. From germline, CDR1 is WSHSY and CDR2 SAAADI. The trim removed 5 bases at V and 6 bases at J, leaving 3 bases unmatched. The CDR3 contains 12 residues. In DNA form, the CDR3 reads TGCGCCAGCAGTACAGGGGAGGCTGAAGCTTTCTTT. Its protein is CASSTGEAEAFF.

This clone has just a few counts. The chain joins TRBV27 to TRBJ1-4; no clear D. The CDR3 extends over 15 amino acids. V was cut by 0 bases and J by 7 bases, with 12 bases left in between. The germline V gene encodes CDR1 MNHEY and CDR2 SMNVEV (reference sequence). CDR3 nucleotides: TGTGCCAGCAGTTTATCACAGTCTAAGAGTGAAAAACTGTTTTTT. Amino acids: CASSLSQSKSEKLFF.

This clone was seen more than once but under ten times. The CDR3 spells CASSWGHGQETQYF. The CDR3 DNA sequence: TGCGCCAGCAGCTGGGGACATGGGCAAGAGACCCAGTACTTC. The rearrangement links TRBV5-1 to TRBJ2-5; TRBD1 is a possible D gene (6 bases). Per the germline V gene, CDR1 is SGHRS and CDR2 is YFSETQ. The CDR3 is 14 residues long. V was shortened by 3 bases and J by 2 bases, with 11 bases between the two germline ends.

The chain links TRBV6-2 or TRBV6-3 to TRBJ2-1, with TRBD2 identical over 10 bases. V lost 4 bases and J lost 0; bases outside the gene matches: 12. CDR1 and CDR2 (germline): MNHEY, SVGEGT. This CDR3 has 19 amino acids. Written as DNA, the CDR3 is TGTGCCAGCAGTTTCCCGTCTAGCGGGAGACCCAGCTCCTACAATGAGCAGTTCTTC. It translates to CASSFPSSGRPSSYNEQFF.